Each of the 7 T cell receptor beta chains below was sequenced from the same sample in a study of cytomegalovirus exposure and HLA in healthy donors. The PCR was carried out with 60 Vbeta primers and 13 Jbeta primers. Profiling relied on immunoSEQ multiplex PCR, and the TCRdb table lists in-frame clones only, not all of them. Of some 130,000 clones in the sample, approximately 78% were seen once. The sequenced sample was PBMCs. The receptors were gathered from a female donor in good health and CMV-seronegative.

The chain couples TRBV30 to TRBJ1-2, with unresolved D. CDR3 length equals 14 residues. Germline CDR1 and CDR2: GTSNPN and SVGIG (reference sequence). V gave up 2 bases and J gave up 1 base, with 11 bases separating them. The CDR3 coding sequence is TGTGCCTGGAGTTGGGAGAATATTAACTATGGCTACACCTTC. This encodes CAWSWENINYGYTF.

The V and J genes are TRBV4-1 and TRBJ2-7, with TRBD1 matching 8 bases. The CDR3 length is 15 residues. V was pared by 0 bases and J by 1 base, with 2 bases of the junction left unmatched. Germline V lookup: CDR1 MGHRA, CDR2 YSYEKL. The CDR3 loop is CASSQDTGGSYEQYF. The CDR3 DNA reads as TGCGCCAGCAGCCAAGATACAGGGGGATCCTACGAGCAGTACTTC.

The chain has TRBV2 and TRBJ2-7; D is unresolved. Germline V gene data show CDR1 as SNHLY and CDR2 as FYNNEI. The CDR3 has 13 residues. Trimming pared 4 bases from V and 0 bases from J, leaving 7 bases between. CDR3 residues: CASSVMSSYEQYF. CDR3 DNA sequence: TGTGCCAGCAGTGTCATGAGCTCCTACGAGCAGTACTTC.

The CDR3 DNA reads TGTGCCAGCAGTACCCCAGGGAAAGAAGAAAAACTGTTTTTT. Translation gives CASSTPGKEEKLFF. This chain uses TRBV28 with TRBJ1-4, with D perhaps matching TRBD1 (5 bases). Looked up from germline, CDR1 is MDHEN and CDR2 is SYDVKM. The CDR3 consists of 14 residues. Trimming left V 5 bases short and J 8 bases short, with 15 bases between.

This clone is a singleton in its sample. V is TRBV6-1 and J is TRBJ1-2; D is ambiguous. CDR3 length: 14 residues. V lost 1 base to trimming and J lost 4 bases, with 10 bases between them. From germline, CDR1 is MNHNS and CDR2 SASEGT. CDR3 residues: CASSEESNSYGYTF. The CDR3 region has the DNA TGTGCCAGCAGTGAAGAGAGCAACTCCTATGGCTACACCTTC.

This clone turned up a few times. The chain is built from TRBV7-6 and TRBJ2-3; 11 bases agree with TRBD2. J was trimmed by 4 bases and V by 5 bases; bases with no gene match: 8. Looked up from germline, CDR1 is SGHVS and CDR2 is FNYEAQ. The CDR3 consists of 16 residues. The CDR3 loop reads CASSVMTSGNSDTQYF. In nucleotides, the CDR3 is TGTGCCAGCAGCGTAATGACTAGCGGGAACTCAGATACGCAGTATTTT. Using reference TRBV7-6 and TRBJ2-3 for the parts outside the CDR3, the full variable domain is GAGVSQSPRYKVTKRGQDVALRCDPISGHVSLYWYRQALGQGPEFLTYFNYEAQQDKSGLPNDRFSAERPEGSISTLTIQRTEQRDSAMYRCASSVMTSGNSDTQYFGPGTRLTVL.

As to this clone: The same CDR3 arises from other DNA sequences in this sample as well. This chain links TRBV15 with TRBJ2-7, with 9 bases that match TRBD1. CDR1 and CDR2 from the germline V gene are LNHNV and YYDKDF (reference sequence). Germline trimming cut 0 bases from V and 0 bases from J; bases unmatched to any gene: 0. This CDR3 contains 15 residues. CDR3 DNA: TGTGCCACCAGCAGAGAGACAGGGGGCTCCTACGAGCAGTACTTC. Protein sequence: CATSRETGGSYEQYF.